These 32 T cell receptor beta chains originate from one sample sequenced in a study of cytomegalovirus exposure and HLA in healthy donors. Use of 60 Vbeta and 13 Jbeta primers characterized the PCR. Repertoires were generated with immunoSEQ multiplex PCR, while TCRdb's copy carries only in-frame clones and drops some. The sample consists of some 95,000 clones, just under 80% of them appearing once. Sequencing input: PBMCs. The receptors shown here come from a middle-aged woman in good health and CMV-seropositive.

The J gene is TRBJ2-7, the V gene TRBV6-6, with 9 positions matching TRBD1. The V gene's germline CDR1 is MNHNY and CDR2 SVGAGI (reference sequence). This CDR3 is built from 13 residues. J gave up 5 bases and V 4 bases, and 3 bases lay outside the gene matches. DNA for the CDR3: TGTGCCAGCAGTTCCACAGGGGGCAACGAGCAGTACTTC. Amino acid sequence: CASSSTGGNEQYF.

The chain joins TRBV29-1 to TRBJ2-7, with 9 bases aligning to TRBD1. This CDR3 is 13 amino acids long. Germline lookup yields CDR1 SQVTM and CDR2 ANQGSEA. V was pared by 7 bases and J by 0 bases, with 4 bases of the junction left unmatched. CDR3 DNA: TGCAGCGCAGGACAGGGGATCTCCTACGAGCAGTACTTC. As protein: CSAGQGISYEQYF.

The chain joins TRBV10-3 to TRBJ2-7; D is unresolved. There are 12 residues in the CDR3. The V gene lost 4 bases and the J gene lost 4 bases, with 8 bases spanning the gap. Germline V CDR1 and CDR2: ENHRY, SYGVKD. This CDR3 is CAISALGYEQYF. The DNA of the CDR3 is TGTGCCATCAGTGCCCTAGGTTACGAGCAGTACTTC.

The V gene is TRBV5-1, the J gene TRBJ2-7; TRBD1 matches 12 bases. Unmatched junction bases numbered 3, after V lost 4 bases and J lost 4 bases. This CDR3 region has 14 residues. Germline CDR1 is SGHRS and CDR2 is YFSETQ. This CDR3 is CASSPGQGAYEQYF. The CDR3 DNA reads as TGCGCCAGCAGCCCGGGACAGGGGGCGTACGAGCAGTACTTC.

J is TRBJ2-7 and V is TRBV15; 10 positions match TRBD1. CDR1 and CDR2 (germline): LNHNV, YYDKDF (reference sequence). This CDR3 is 14 amino acids long. V gave up 7 bases and J gave up 0 bases; unmatched junction bases: 3. The CDR3 DNA sequence: TGTGCCACCAACCGGGACAGGGGCTCCTACGAGCAGTACTTC. It is translated as CATNRDRGSYEQYF.

The chain combines TRBV11-2 with TRBJ1-2; 7 positions match TRBD1. V lost 5 bases to trimming and J lost 6 bases; unmatched junction nucleotides: 6. The CDR3 runs to 13 residues. Germline lookup yields CDR1 SGHAT and CDR2 FQNNGV. The CDR3 protein is CASSRGTENGYTF. In DNA form, the CDR3 reads TGTGCCAGCAGCCGAGGGACAGAAAATGGCTACACCTTC.

The CDR3 reads CASSVEQDNGYTF. The CDR3 DNA sequence: TGTGCCAGCAGTGTTGAACAGGATAACGGCTACACCTTC. The chain combines TRBV28 with TRBJ1-2; D may be TRBD1 (5 bases). Trimming stripped 5 bases from V and 8 bases from J, with 15 bases between. This CDR3 region has 13 residues. In germline, CDR1 is MDHEN, CDR2 SYDVKM.

This clone has only one observation. The chain combines TRBV19 with TRBJ1-1; weak D call: TRBD1 (5 bases). Germline CDR1 is LNHDA and CDR2 is SQIVND (reference sequence). The CDR3 consists of 15 residues. Between the trimmed V and J ends, which lost 6 bases and 3 bases, there was a span of 17 bases. Here the CDR3 DNA reads TGTGCCAGTAGGGAACGGGGGTTAAGCTACACTGAAGCTTTCTTT. Translation gives CASRERGLSYTEAFF.

A note on this clone: Relative to the germline gene, one junction end is altered; a read error may explain this. Other DNA sequences in this sample translate to the same CDR3. J is TRBJ2-6 and V is TRBV4-1; TRBD2 agrees at 10 bases. The CDR3 runs 16 residues. CDR1 is MGHRA and CDR2 is YSYEKL in the germline V gene. The CDR3 DNA reads as TGCGCCAGCAGGGGTCTAGCGGGAGCTGGAGCCAACGTCCTGACTTTC. This gives the protein CASRGLAGAGANVLTF.

The chain joins TRBV6-5 to TRBJ2-7, with D perhaps TRBD1 (5 bases). CDR1 is MNHEY, CDR2 SVGAGI, per germline. CDR3 size: 15 residues. V was shortened by 2 bases and J by 2 bases, with 13 bases between the two germline ends. The CDR3 nucleotides are TGTGCCAGCAGTTACGACAGCTTCCAAACCTACGAGCAGTACTTC. Its translation is CASSYDSFQTYEQYF.

V usage is TRBV5-5 and J usage is TRBJ1-2; D gene uncertain. CDR1 is SGHKS, CDR2 YYEKEE, per germline (reference sequence). Trimming took 0 bases from V and 1 from J, leaving 4 bases between them. This CDR3 contains 13 residues. The CDR3 region is CASSLDINYGYTF. The CDR3 DNA is TGTGCCAGCAGCTTGGACATTAACTATGGCTACACCTTC. The entire variable domain, with the rest obtained from reference TRBV5-5 and TRBJ1-2, is as follows: DAGVTQSPTHLIKTRGQQVTLRCSPISGHKSVSWYQQVLGQGPQFIFQYYEKEERGRGNFPDRFSARQFPNYSSELNVNALLLGDSALYLCASSLDINYGYTFGSGTRLTVV.

The chain is built from TRBV6-6 and TRBJ2-7, with 8 bases matching TRBD2. CDR3 length equals 15 residues. Losses at the gene ends were 7 bases for V and 1 base for J; bases not matched to a gene: 9. CDR1 MNHNY and CDR2 SVGAGI come from the germline V gene (reference sequence). The CDR3 reads CASTYTPSGSYEQYF. In nucleotides, the CDR3 is TGTGCCAGCACCTATACCCCTAGCGGGTCCTACGAGCAGTACTTC.

V and J are TRBV7-9 and TRBJ2-7; 8 bases line up with TRBD1. Per germline, CDR1 SEHNR and CDR2 FQNEAQ (reference sequence). After removal of 2 bases from V and 2 bases from J, the junction contained 5 bases not matched to a gene. The CDR3 spans 15 residues. This CDR3 is CASSLSDRDPYEQYF. CDR3 DNA: TGTGCCAGCAGCTTATCGGACAGGGATCCCTACGAGCAGTACTTC. The full variable domain, with the rest looked up from reference TRBV7-9 and TRBJ2-7, is DTGVSQNPRHKITKRGQNVTFRCDPISEHNRLYWYRQTLGQGPEFLTYFQNEAQLEKSRLLSDRFSAERPKGSFSTLEIQRTEQGDSAMYLCASSLSDRDPYEQYFGPGTRLTVT.

The rearrangement links TRBV6-4 to TRBJ2-2; the match to TRBD2 covers 8 bases. The trim removed 6 bases at V and 6 bases at J, leaving 9 bases unmatched. Germline assignment: CDR1 MRHNA and CDR2 SNTAGT. This CDR3 is built from 15 residues. DNA of the CDR3: TGTGCCAGCAGCGCCGGGACTAGGGGCGCCGGGGAGCTGTTTTTT. Amino acids: CASSAGTRGAGELFF.

In DNA form, the CDR3 reads TGTGCCAGCATGGGCGGGAGCCCGACAGATACGCAGTATTTT. Encoded protein: CASMGGSPTDTQYF. The chain combines TRBV6-1 with TRBJ2-3; the match to TRBD2 covers 7 bases. V lost 7 bases and J lost 3; bases outside the gene matches: 7. Germline V gives CDR1 MNHNS, CDR2 SASEGT. CDR3 length equals 14 residues.

The chain is built from TRBV25-1 and TRBJ1-4, with 8 bases lining up with TRBD1. J lost 8 bases, V lost 6 bases, and 5 bases had no gene match. The CDR3 is 13 amino acids. In germline, CDR1 is MGHDK, CDR2 SYGVNS. CDR3 residues: CASRDRGGEKLFF. CDR3 sequence (DNA): TGTGCCAGCAGAGACAGGGGTGGCGAAAAACTGTTTTTT. The entire variable domain, with the rest obtained from reference TRBV25-1 and TRBJ1-4, is as follows: EADIYQTPRYLVIGTGKKITLECSQTMGHDKMYWYQQDPGMELHLIHYSYGVNSTEKGDLSSESTVSRIRTEHFPLTLESARPSHTSQYLCASRDRGGEKLFFGSGTQLSVL.

The chain couples TRBV7-6 to TRBJ2-7; the D gene is possibly TRBD1 (5 bases). The V end lost 1 base, the J end lost 5 bases, and 12 bases lay between the germline ends. The CDR3 spans 14 residues. Germline V gene sequence: CDR1 SGHVS, CDR2 FNYEAQ. The DNA of the CDR3 is TGTGCCAGCAGCTTAGGATCCCAGGGCCACGAGCAGTACTTC. Encoded protein: CASSLGSQGHEQYF.

CDR3 sequence: CASSPVSALSYEQYF. The CDR3 coding sequence is TGTGCCAGCTCCCCTGTGAGCGCCCTCTCCTACGAGCAGTACTTC. This chain links TRBV18 with TRBJ2-7; the D is unclear. The V and J ends lost 6 bases and 0 bases respectively, with 15 bases between them. The CDR3 runs to 15 residues. Germline CDR1 KGHSH, CDR2 LQKENI.

V gene TRBV19 combines with J gene TRBJ1-3; weak D call: TRBD1 (6 bases). The CDR3 consists of 15 residues. Germline lookup yields CDR1 LNHDA and CDR2 SQIVND (reference sequence). V lost 1 base and J lost 0, with 7 bases in between. The CDR3 here is CASSIGDNSGNTIYF. In DNA form, the CDR3 reads TGTGCCAGTAGTATAGGGGACAACTCTGGAAACACCATATATTTT.

This clone has a handful of counts. The gene calls are TRBV19 and TRBJ2-7, with 13 positions matching TRBD2. V lost 5 bases, J lost 5 bases, and 6 bases stayed unmatched. The V gene's germline CDR1 is LNHDA and CDR2 SQIVND (reference sequence). The CDR3 sequence is 15 residues long. CDR3 nucleotide sequence: TGTGCCAGTAGTGTTGGGACTAGCGGGATAAACGAGCAGTACTTC. Its translation: CASSVGTSGINEQYF.

This sequence joins TRBV5-1 and TRBJ1-2, with 10 bases fitting TRBD1. Germline V gene data show CDR1 as SGHRS and CDR2 as YFSETQ. This CDR3 is 14 amino acids long. Trimming took 3 bases from V and 8 from J; bases not matched to a gene: 7. CDR3 in amino acids: CASSSGQGNDGYTF. The CDR3, as DNA: TGCGCCAGCAGCTCGGGACAGGGGAACGACGGCTACACCTTC.

Regarding this clone: The same CDR3 can be traced to other DNA sequences in this sample. The chain uses TRBV10-1 and TRBJ2-7; 8 bases fit TRBD2. The CDR3 length is 13 residues. The germline CDR1 and CDR2 sequences are WNHNN and SYGVQD (reference sequence). The V segment lost 4 bases and the J segment 6 bases; nucleotides outside the gene matches: 5. In DNA form, the CDR3 reads TGCGCCAGCAGTGCGGGCCTAGCGGGCGAGCAGTACTTC. It is translated as CASSAGLAGEQYF.

The rearrangement uses TRBV5-8 and TRBJ1-5; D uncertain. V shed 4 bases and J shed 4 bases, with 21 bases lying between them. The CDR3 spans 17 residues. Germline CDR1 and CDR2: SGHTS and YDEGEE. The CDR3 here is CASSQDSKPARNQPQHF. The CDR3 DNA sequence: TGTGCCAGCAGCCAGGATTCGAAACCGGCCCGTAATCAGCCCCAGCATTTT.

This chain connects TRBV15 to TRBJ2-5; 10 positions agree with TRBD2. The end of the DNA fits TRBJ2-7 better, so the J call may be wrong. This CDR3 has 14 amino acids. The germline V gene encodes CDR1 LNHNV and CDR2 YYDKDF (reference sequence). The DNA of the CDR3 is TGTGCCACCAGCGAAGCGGGAGGGCCATACGAGCAGTACTTC. Translating gives CATSEAGGPYEQYF.

This clone was counted between two and nine times. This chain connects TRBV6-1 to TRBJ2-3, with a tentative D call TRBD2 (6 bases). The CDR3 contains 13 residues. CDR1 is MNHNS, CDR2 SASEGT, per germline. V was cut by 4 bases and J by 8 bases, with 13 bases left in between. The DNA for the CDR3 is TGTGCCAGCAGTGTTCCTGCCGGGGGTACGCAGTATTTT. This translates into CASSVPAGGTQYF.

The chain employs TRBV2 and TRBJ2-2, with TRBD2 matching over 9 bases. The CDR3 sequence is 14 residues long. V shed 9 bases and J 0 bases; nucleotides not matched to a gene: 2. Germline V gives CDR1 SNHLY, CDR2 FYNNEI. The CDR3 DNA reads as TGTGCCAGTAGACTAGCGGCGAACACCGGGGAGCTGTTTTTT. Amino acids: CASRLAANTGELFF.

CDR3 loop: CASSLEGQILREAYEQYF. The CDR3 DNA reads TGTGCCAGCAGCTTGGAGGGACAGATACTCCGGGAAGCCTACGAGCAGTACTTC. The genes are TRBV5-4 and TRBJ2-7; 7 bases agree with TRBD1. Germline V gene sequence: CDR1 SGHNT, CDR2 YYREEE (reference sequence). CDR3 size: 18 residues. The J segment lost 2 bases and the V segment lost 0 bases, leaving 14 bases of the junction unmatched. The variable domain in full, with the rest retrieved from reference TRBV5-4 and TRBJ2-7, is ETGVTQSPTHLIKTRGQQVTLRCSSQSGHNTVSWYQQALGQGPQFIFQYYREEENGRGNFPPRFSGLQFPNYSSELNVNALELDDSALYLCASSLEGQILREAYEQYFGPGTRLTVT.

The CDR3 reads CASSDTGWIYNEQFF. The DNA for the CDR3 is TGTGCCAGCAGTGACACAGGGTGGATCTACAATGAGCAGTTCTTC. The chain employs TRBV2 and TRBJ2-1; D may be TRBD1 (6 bases). From germline, CDR1 is SNHLY and CDR2 FYNNEI. Trimming stripped 3 bases from V and 3 bases from J, with 12 bases between. The CDR3 has 15 amino acids.

The rearrangement uses TRBV4-2 and TRBJ1-5, with a possible D match to TRBD1 (5 bases). Trimming removed 0 bases at V and 16 bases at J, with 16 bases between. The CDR3 length is 13 residues. CDR1 is LGHNA and CDR2 is YNFKEQ in the germline V gene. The CDR3 loop is CASSQDGLGVLHF. DNA of the CDR3: TGTGCCAGCAGCCAAGATGGGTTAGGGGTCTTACATTTT.

The chain is built from TRBV10-3 and TRBJ2-1, with TRBD1 matching 10 bases. Germline assignment: CDR1 ENHRY and CDR2 SYGVKD. The CDR3 runs 14 residues. V was pared by 3 bases and J by 8 bases, with 4 bases of the junction left unmatched. The CDR3 is CAISDSTGGHEQFF. The CDR3 bases are TGTGCCATCAGTGACTCGACAGGGGGCCATGAGCAGTTCTTC.

The chain combines TRBV2 with TRBJ2-1; 9 bases fit TRBD2. V was pared by 4 bases and J by 8 bases, with 6 bases of the junction left unmatched. The CDR3 has 14 residues. Per germline, CDR1 SNHLY and CDR2 FYNNEI. The CDR3, as DNA: TGTGCCAGCAGTGTTTTGCGGGAGGGCCATGAGCAGTTCTTC. This translates into CASSVLREGHEQFF. Supplemented by reference TRBV2 and TRBJ2-1, the full variable domain reads EPEVTQTPSHQVTQMGQEVILRCVPISNHLYFYWYRQILGQKVEFLVSFYNNEISEKSEIFDDQFSVERPDGSNFTLKIRSTKLEDSAMYFCASSVLREGHEQFFGPGTRLTVL.

This clone appeared once. The rearrangement uses TRBV7-9 and TRBJ1-4; TRBD1 matches at 9 bases. Per the germline V gene, CDR1 is SEHNR and CDR2 is FQNEAQ (reference sequence). V gave up 5 bases and J gave up 5 bases; unmatched junction bases: 3. The CDR3 sequence is 14 residues long. The chain's CDR3 is CASSQGQGNEKLFF. In DNA, the CDR3 is TGTGCCAGCAGCCAGGGACAGGGAAATGAAAAACTGTTTTTT.